A single sample gave rise to the 7 T cell receptor beta chains below, sequenced in a study of blood T cell repertoires in COVID-19 (TCRdb year 2020). Library prep was done by the immunoSEQ multiplex PCR assay. Sourced from immuneACCESS, this table was stored by TCRdb with only in-frame sequences that have V and J called. A share of the clones is absent; for the studies checked, an unresolved V gene accounts for under half, and the remainder has no known explanation. In all, the sample holds 110,000 to 150,000 clones, and 84% of those were seen once. The ten largest clones capture 10% to 13% of the sample. Sequencing was done on a sample of peripheral blood. The origin of the receptors is a man in his 60s with active or convalescent COVID-19.

This chain links TRBV29-1 with TRBJ2-1; D may be TRBD1 (6 bases). Trimming pared 6 bases from V and 3 bases from J, leaving 15 bases between. Looked up from germline, CDR1 is SQVTM and CDR2 is ANQGSEA. The CDR3 has 14 amino acids. The CDR3 spells CSVRGTEIYNEQFF. DNA for the CDR3: TGCAGCGTGAGGGGGACGGAGATCTACAATGAGCAGTTCTTC.

This clone was detected a few times. The chain links TRBV10-2 to TRBJ2-3; D gene uncertain. Trimming left V 0 bases short and J 0 bases short, with 10 bases between. Germline V gene data show CDR1 as WSHSY and CDR2 as SAAADI. There are 16 residues in the CDR3. This CDR3 is CASSESPTLSTDTQYF. DNA of the CDR3: TGCGCCAGCAGTGAGTCCCCTACCCTAAGCACAGATACGCAGTATTTT.

This chain links TRBV7-2 with TRBJ1-2; D is unclear. CDR3 size: 13 residues. Germline V gives CDR1 SGHTA, CDR2 FQGNSA. Trimming left V 1 base short and J 6 bases short, with 9 bases between. CDR3 sequence: CASSLGYRDGYTF. The CDR3 DNA sequence: TGTGCCAGCAGCTTAGGTTATCGGGATGGCTACACCTTC.

The rearrangement uses TRBV10-3 and TRBJ1-1; TRBD1 matches 7 bases. Germline trimming cut 4 bases from V and 2 bases from J; bases unmatched to any gene: 7. From germline, CDR1 is ENHRY and CDR2 SYGVKD. CDR3 size: 15 residues. CDR3 DNA: TGTGCCATCAGTGGGACGACAGGGACAAACACTGAAGCTTTCTTT. Translation: CAISGTTGTNTEAFF.

The chain links TRBV30 to TRBJ1-4; D call uncertain. V was shortened by 1 base and J by 0 bases, with 6 bases between the two germline ends. CDR1 GTSNPN and CDR2 SVGIG come from the germline V gene (reference sequence). The CDR3 consists of 14 residues. Here the CDR3 DNA reads TGTGCCTGGAGTGGTGGGCCAACTAATGAAAAACTGTTTTTT. It is translated as CAWSGGPTNEKLFF.

The rearrangement links TRBV18 to TRBJ2-7; D not resolved. The germline V and J ends were trimmed by 2 bases and 4 bases, with 12 bases remaining between them. The CDR3 contains 14 residues. Germline V CDR1 and CDR2: KGHSH, LQKENI. CDR3: CASSPETGSYEQYV. CDR3 DNA: TGTGCCAGCTCACCAGAGACTGGGTCTTACGAGCAGTACGTC.

J is TRBJ2-2 and V is TRBV3-1 (or the pseudogene TRBV3-2); possibly TRBD1 for D (5 bases). Germline V lookup: CDR1 LGHDT, CDR2 YNNKEL (reference sequence). The CDR3 loop spans 15 amino acids. V was trimmed by 3 bases and J by 3 bases, leaving 11 bases between them. CDR3: CASSHRGTYTGELFF. The CDR3 nucleotides read TGTGCCAGCAGCCATAGGGGCACCTACACCGGGGAGCTGTTTTTT.